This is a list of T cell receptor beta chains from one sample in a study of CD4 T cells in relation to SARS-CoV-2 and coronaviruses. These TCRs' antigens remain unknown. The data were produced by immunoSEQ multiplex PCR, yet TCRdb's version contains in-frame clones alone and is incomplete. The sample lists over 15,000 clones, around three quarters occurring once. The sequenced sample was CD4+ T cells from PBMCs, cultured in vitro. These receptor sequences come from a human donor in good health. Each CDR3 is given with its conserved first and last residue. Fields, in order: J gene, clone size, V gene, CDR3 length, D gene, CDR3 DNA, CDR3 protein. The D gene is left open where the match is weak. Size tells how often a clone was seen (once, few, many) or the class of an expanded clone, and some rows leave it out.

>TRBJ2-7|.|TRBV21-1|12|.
TGCCCCAGCGGGACCGGCTCCTACGAGCAGTACTTC
CPSGTGSYEQYF
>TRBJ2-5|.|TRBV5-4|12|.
TGTGCCAGCAGCTTTTGGCAAGAGACCCAGTACTTC
CASSFWQETQYF
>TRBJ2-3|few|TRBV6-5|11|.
TGTGCCAGCAGTCTCTCAGATACGCAGTATTTT
CASSLSDTQYF
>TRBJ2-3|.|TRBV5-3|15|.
TGTGCCAGAAGCTCGAAACATCCTAGCACAGATACGCAGTATTTT
CARSSKHPSTDTQYF
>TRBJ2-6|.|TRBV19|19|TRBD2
TGTGCCAGTAGTGGCTTGGGGTACGGGGGGAACTCTGGGGCCAACGTCCTGACTTTC
CASSGLGYGGNSGANVLTF
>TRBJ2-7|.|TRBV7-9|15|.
TGTGCCAGCAGCACTCTACAGGGAAGCGGTTACGAGCAGTACTTC
CASSTLQGSGYEQYF
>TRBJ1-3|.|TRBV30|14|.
TGTGCCTTCTCAAGGGGATACTCTGGAAACACCATATATTTT
CAFSRGYSGNTIYF
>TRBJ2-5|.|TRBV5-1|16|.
TGCGCCAGCAGCACCTCTAGTTCGGGAGAGGGAGAGACCCAGTACTTC
CASSTSSSGEGETQYF
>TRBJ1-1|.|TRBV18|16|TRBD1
TGTGCCAGCTCACCACCGCGCAGGGGGCATAACACTGAAGCTTTCTTT
CASSPPRRGHNTEAFF
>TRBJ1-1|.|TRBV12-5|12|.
TGTGCTAGTGCCCTTGAGTCAGCTGAAGCTTTCTTT
CASALESAEAFF
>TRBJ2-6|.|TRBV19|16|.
TGTGCCAGTAGTATATCTCGCGGGGCTGGGGCCAACGTCCTGACTTTC
CASSISRGAGANVLTF
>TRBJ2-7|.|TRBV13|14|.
TGTGCCAGCAGCTCCCCGGCAGGGCGTCAGGAGCAGTACTTC
CASSSPAGRQEQYF
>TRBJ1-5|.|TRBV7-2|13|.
TGTGCCAGCAGCTTAGGAGGGCTTCAGCCCCAGCATTTT
CASSLGGLQPQHF
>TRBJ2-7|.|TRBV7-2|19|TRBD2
TGTGCCAGCAGCATTCTTGGGACTAGCGGGAGGGCCTACTCCTACGAGCAGTACTTC
CASSILGTSGRAYSYEQYF
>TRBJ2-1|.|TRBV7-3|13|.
TGTGCCAGCAGCTTAGGGGGCCGGGGTGAGCAGTTCTTC
CASSLGGRGEQFF
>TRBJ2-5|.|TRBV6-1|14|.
TGTGCCAGCAGTGAGTTCGGCGGAACTTTGTCCCAGTACTTC
CASSEFGGTLSQYF
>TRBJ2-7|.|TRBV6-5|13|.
TGTGCCAGCGGCGGCTTGCAGGGCTACGAGCAGTACTTC
CASGGLQGYEQYF
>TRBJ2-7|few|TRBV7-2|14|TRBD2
TGTGCCAGCAGCTTACCGGGAGGCAGCCACGAGCAGTACTTC
CASSLPGGSHEQYF
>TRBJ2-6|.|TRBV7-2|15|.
TGTGCCAGCGGACAGTTCTTCTCTGGGGCCAACGTCCTGACTTTC
CASGQFFSGANVLTF
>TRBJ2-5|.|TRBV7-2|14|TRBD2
TGTGCCAGCAGCAAAGAGACTAGCGGAGAGACCCAGTACTTC
CASSKETSGETQYF
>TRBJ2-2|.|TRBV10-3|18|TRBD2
TGTGCCATCAGTGAGTTGGGACTAGCGGGGGCCAACACCGGGGAGCTGTTTTTT
CAISELGLAGANTGELFF
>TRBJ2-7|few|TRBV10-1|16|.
TGCGCCAGCAGGGGAGTTTTAGGTGACGAGTACAACGAGCAGTACTTC
CASRGVLGDEYNEQYF
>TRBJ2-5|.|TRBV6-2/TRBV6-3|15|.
TGTGCCAGCAGTTACTCCCGGCCAGATCAAGAGACCCAGTACTTC
CASSYSRPDQETQYF
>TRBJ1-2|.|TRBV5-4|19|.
TGTGCCAGCAGCCCGAGCGCGGCGGCAGAAACGATCAGTAACTATGGCTACACCTTC
CASSPSAAAETISNYGYTF
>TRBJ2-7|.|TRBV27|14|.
TGTGCCAGCAGTCTGGGGACTCTCTCCTACGAGCAGTACTTC
CASSLGTLSYEQYF
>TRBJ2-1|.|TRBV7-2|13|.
TGTGCCAGCAGCTCACGACAGGACAATGAGCAGTTCTTC
CASSSRQDNEQFF
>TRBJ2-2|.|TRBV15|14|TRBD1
TGTGCCACCAGCAGAGGACAGGGGCCCGGGGAGCTGTTTTTT
CATSRGQGPGELFF